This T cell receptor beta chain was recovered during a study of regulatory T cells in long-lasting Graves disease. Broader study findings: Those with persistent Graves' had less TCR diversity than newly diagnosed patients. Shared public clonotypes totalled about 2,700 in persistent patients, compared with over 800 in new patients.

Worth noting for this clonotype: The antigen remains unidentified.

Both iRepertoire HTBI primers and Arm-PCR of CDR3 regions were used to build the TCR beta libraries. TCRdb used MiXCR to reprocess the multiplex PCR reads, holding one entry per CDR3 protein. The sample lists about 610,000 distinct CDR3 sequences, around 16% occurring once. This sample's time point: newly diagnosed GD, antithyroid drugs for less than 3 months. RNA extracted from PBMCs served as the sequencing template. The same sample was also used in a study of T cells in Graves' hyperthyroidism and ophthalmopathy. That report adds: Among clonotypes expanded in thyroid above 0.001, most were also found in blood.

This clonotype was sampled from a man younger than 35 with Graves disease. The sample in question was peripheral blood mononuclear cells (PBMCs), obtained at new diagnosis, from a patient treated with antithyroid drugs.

CDR3 residues: CASSQDRDRDYEQYF. In DNA form, the CDR3 reads TGCGCCAGCAGCCAAGACCGGGACAGGGACTACGAGCAGTACTTC. The chain joins TRBV4-1 to TRBJ2-7; 9 bases are shared with TRBD1. Trimming took 0 bases from V and 3 from J; bases not matched to a gene: 3. CDR1 is MGHRA and CDR2 is YSYEKL in the germline V gene. There are 15 residues in the CDR3.